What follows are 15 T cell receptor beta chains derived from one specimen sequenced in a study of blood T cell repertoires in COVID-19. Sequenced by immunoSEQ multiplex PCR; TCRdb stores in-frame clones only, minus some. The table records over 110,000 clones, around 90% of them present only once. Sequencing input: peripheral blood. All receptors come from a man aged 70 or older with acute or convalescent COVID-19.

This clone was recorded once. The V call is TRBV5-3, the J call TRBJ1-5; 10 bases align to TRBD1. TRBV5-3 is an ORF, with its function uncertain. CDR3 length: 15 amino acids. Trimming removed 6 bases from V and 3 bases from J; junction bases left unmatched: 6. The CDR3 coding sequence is TGTGCCAGAACAAGACAGGGGGCAATCAATCAGCCCCAGCATTTT. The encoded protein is CARTRQGAINQPQHF.

CDR3 DNA: TGTGCCAGCAGCTTGCAACAGTCCTACGAGCAGTACTTC. Its translation is CASSLQQSYEQYF. This chain uses TRBV5-6 with TRBJ2-7; no firm D call. Germline assignment: CDR1 SGHDT and CDR2 YYEEEE. The CDR3 has 13 residues. Trimming pared 1 base from V and 1 base from J, leaving 6 bases between.

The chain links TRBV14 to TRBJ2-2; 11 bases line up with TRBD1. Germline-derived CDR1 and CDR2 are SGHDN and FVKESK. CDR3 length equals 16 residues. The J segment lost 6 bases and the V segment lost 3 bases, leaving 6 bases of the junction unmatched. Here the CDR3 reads CASSQLGQGVAGELFF. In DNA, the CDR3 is TGTGCCAGCAGCCAGCTGGGACAGGGGGTCGCCGGGGAGCTGTTTTTT.

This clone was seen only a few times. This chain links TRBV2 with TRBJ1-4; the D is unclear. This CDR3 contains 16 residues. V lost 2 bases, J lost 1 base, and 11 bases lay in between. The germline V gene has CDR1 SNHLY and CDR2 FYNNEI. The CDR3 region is CASSETSPGTNEKLFF. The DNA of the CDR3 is TGTGCCAGCAGTGAAACCAGCCCAGGAACTAATGAAAAACTGTTTTTT.

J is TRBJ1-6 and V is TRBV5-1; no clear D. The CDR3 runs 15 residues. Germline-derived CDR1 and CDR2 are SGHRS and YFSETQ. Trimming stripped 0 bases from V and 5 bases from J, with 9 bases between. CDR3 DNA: TGCGCCAGCAGCTTGGAAACCGGAGATAATTCACCCCTCCACTTT. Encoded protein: CASSLETGDNSPLHF.

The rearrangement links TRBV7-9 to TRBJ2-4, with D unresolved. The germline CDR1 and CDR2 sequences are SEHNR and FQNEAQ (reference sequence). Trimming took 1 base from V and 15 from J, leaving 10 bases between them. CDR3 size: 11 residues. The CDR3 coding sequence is TGTGCCAGCAGCTTAGAATCGGTGCGGTACTTC. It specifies CASSLESVRYF.

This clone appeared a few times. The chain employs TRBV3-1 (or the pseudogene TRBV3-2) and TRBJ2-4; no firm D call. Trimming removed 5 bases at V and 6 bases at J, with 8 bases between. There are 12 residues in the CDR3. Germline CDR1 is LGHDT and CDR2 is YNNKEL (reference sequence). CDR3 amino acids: CASSLAGNIQYF. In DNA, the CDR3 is TGTGCCAGCAGCTTGGCAGGAAACATTCAGTACTTC.

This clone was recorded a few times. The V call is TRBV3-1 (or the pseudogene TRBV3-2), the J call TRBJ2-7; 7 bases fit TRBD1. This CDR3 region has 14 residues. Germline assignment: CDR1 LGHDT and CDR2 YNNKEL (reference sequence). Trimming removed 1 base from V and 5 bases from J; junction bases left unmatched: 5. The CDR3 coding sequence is TGTGCCAGCAGCCAAGCGGACAGGAGGAACGAGCAGTACTTC. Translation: CASSQADRRNEQYF.

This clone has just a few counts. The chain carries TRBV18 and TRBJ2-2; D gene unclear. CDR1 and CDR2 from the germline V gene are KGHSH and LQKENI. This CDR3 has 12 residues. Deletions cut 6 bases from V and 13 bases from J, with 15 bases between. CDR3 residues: CASSPGTPGLFF. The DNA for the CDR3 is TGTGCCAGCTCGCCCGGCACCCCGGGGCTGTTTTTT.

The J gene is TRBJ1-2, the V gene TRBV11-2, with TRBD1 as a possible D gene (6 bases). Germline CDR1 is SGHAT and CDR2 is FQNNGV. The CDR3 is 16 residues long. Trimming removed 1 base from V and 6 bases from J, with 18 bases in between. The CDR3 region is CASSLASFAGVDGYTF. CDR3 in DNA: TGTGCCAGCAGCTTAGCGTCCTTCGCAGGGGTAGATGGCTACACCTTC.

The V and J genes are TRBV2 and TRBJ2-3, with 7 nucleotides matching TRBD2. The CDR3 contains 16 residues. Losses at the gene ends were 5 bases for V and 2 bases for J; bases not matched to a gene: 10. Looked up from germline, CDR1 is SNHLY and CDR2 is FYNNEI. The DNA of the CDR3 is TGTGCCAGCAGTCTATCCCTAGCGGTTAACACAGATACGCAGTATTTT. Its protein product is CASSLSLAVNTDTQYF. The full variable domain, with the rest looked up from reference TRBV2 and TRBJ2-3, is EPEVTQTPSHQVTQMGQEVILRCVPISNHLYFYWYRQILGQKVEFLVSFYNNEISEKSEIFDDQFSVERPDGSNFTLKIRSTKLEDSAMYFCASSLSLAVNTDTQYFGPGTRLTVL.

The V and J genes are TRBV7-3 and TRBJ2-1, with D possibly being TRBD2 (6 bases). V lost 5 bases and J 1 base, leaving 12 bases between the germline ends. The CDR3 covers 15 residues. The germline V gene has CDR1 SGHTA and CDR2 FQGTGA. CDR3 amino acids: CASSTSGPSYNEQFF. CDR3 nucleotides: TGTGCCAGCAGCACAAGCGGGCCTTCCTACAATGAGCAGTTCTTC.

CDR3 sequence reads: CASSEARETQYF. The CDR3 region has the DNA TGCGCCAGCAGTGAAGCCCGGGAGACCCAGTACTTC. The chain combines TRBV10-2 with TRBJ2-5; D call uncertain. The V and J ends lost 3 bases and 5 bases respectively, with 7 bases between them. The V gene's germline CDR1 is WSHSY and CDR2 SAAADI. The CDR3 covers 12 residues.

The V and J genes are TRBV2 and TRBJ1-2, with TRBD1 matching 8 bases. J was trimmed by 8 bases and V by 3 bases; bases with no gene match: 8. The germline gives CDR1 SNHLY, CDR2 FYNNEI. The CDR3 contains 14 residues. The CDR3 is CASSEPDRDGGYTF. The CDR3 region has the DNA TGTGCCAGCAGTGAGCCGGACAGGGACGGCGGCTACACCTTC. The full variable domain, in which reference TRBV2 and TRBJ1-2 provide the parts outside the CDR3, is EPEVTQTPSHQVTQMGQEVILRCVPISNHLYFYWYRQILGQKVEFLVSFYNNEISEKSEIFDDQFSVERPDGSNFTLKIRSTKLEDSAMYFCASSEPDRDGGYTFGSGTRLTVV.

The CDR3 reads CASSQGGGGDQPQHF. CDR3 nucleotide sequence: TGTGCCAGCAGCCAGGGCGGTGGGGGCGATCAGCCCCAGCATTTT. The chain recombines TRBV28 with TRBJ1-5; possibly TRBD1 for D (6 bases). Germline CDR1 and CDR2: MDHEN and SYDVKM. This CDR3 comprises 15 residues. Trimming stripped 6 bases from V and 5 bases from J, with 17 bases between.